This paragraph reports one TCR beta chain. The sample is drawn from a study of CD8+ T cells in alopecia areata. The J segment lost 0 bases and the V segment lost 5 bases, leaving 4 bases of the junction unmatched. The CDR3 covers 15 residues. Germline CDR1 reads SNHLY; CDR2 reads FYNNEI. Isolated RNA was reverse transcribed into cDNA used as the sequencing template. Only in-frame clones appear in the TCRdb table, and some are missing; sequencing was by immunoSEQ multiplex PCR. The sample lists some 150,000 clones, about 72% occurring once. The source is a human donor with alopecia areata. The rearrangement uses TRBV2 and TRBJ2-3, with TRBD1 matching 8 bases. This specimen consisted of CD8+ T cells sorted from blood, obtained at week 0. The CDR3 nucleotides are TGTGCCAGCAGTTATACAGGGGGAAGCACAGATACGCAGTATTTT. Translation: CASSYTGGSTDTQYF.